One and the same sample provided the 6 T cell receptor beta chains below, sequenced in a study of beta chain features in type 1 diabetes. Notes on the study in general: TCRB CDR3 length was moderately but significantly reduced in all four CD4+ subsets of Type 1 diabetes patients.

No cognate antigen is known for these TCRs. The whole isolated RNA underwent reverse transcription, so sequencing captured expressed TCRB transcripts. The data were produced by immunoSEQ multiplex PCR, yet TCRdb's version contains in-frame clones alone and is incomplete. The repertoire holds 300,000 to 400,000 clones, 13% seen once, with roughly 0.016% in the top ten. Sequencing used naive CD4+ T cells from blood. The receptors originated from a woman under 30 with type 1 diabetes.

This clone has only a few counts. This chain uses TRBV27 with TRBJ2-1; weak D call: TRBD2 (6 bases). The V and J ends lost 2 bases and 1 base respectively, with 12 bases between them. CDR3 length: 16 amino acids. From germline, CDR1 is MNHEY and CDR2 SMNVEV (reference sequence). The CDR3 loop reads CASSLRGTGSYNEQFF. DNA of the CDR3: TGTGCCAGCAGTTTACGTGGGACTGGGTCCTACAATGAGCAGTTCTTC.

V gene TRBV19 combines with J gene TRBJ2-7; unclear D gene. The CDR3 is 11 amino acids. Germline CDR1 is LNHDA and CDR2 is SQIVND (reference sequence). V lost 5 bases and J lost 7, with 9 bases in between. The CDR3 DNA sequence: TGTGCCAGTAGTTTTCCCTTGGAGCAGTACGTC. Amino acids: CASSFPLEQYV.

This chain connects TRBV7-9 to TRBJ1-3; the D gene is possibly TRBD1 (6 bases). V lost 3 bases, J lost 0 bases, and 12 bases lay in between. The CDR3 totals 16 residues. CDR1 and CDR2 (germline): SEHNR, FQNEAQ (reference sequence). The CDR3 coding sequence is TGTGCCAGCAGCTTTCGAACAGGGAGCTCTGGAAACACCATATATTTT. Its protein is CASSFRTGSSGNTIYF.

The chain carries TRBV5-1 and TRBJ2-1, with 7 bases fitting TRBD2. CDR1 SGHRS and CDR2 YFSETQ come from the germline V gene. J gave up 3 bases and V 0 bases, and 6 bases lay outside the gene matches. The CDR3 extends over 16 amino acids. As DNA, the CDR3 is TGCGCCAGCAGCTTGGCCTCAGCGGGAATCTACAATGAGCAGTTCTTC. Translated, it gives CASSLASAGIYNEQFF. The complete variable domain, with remaining parts taken from reference TRBV5-1 and TRBJ2-1, reads KAGVTQTPRYLIKTRGQQVTLSCSPISGHRSVSWYQQTPGQGLQFLFEYFSETQRNKGNFPGRFSGRQFSNSRSEMNVSTLELGDSALYLCASSLASAGIYNEQFFGPGTRLTVL.

This clone was detected only a few times. The V gene is TRBV30, the J gene TRBJ2-1; a possible D gene is TRBD1 (6 bases). Germline lookup yields CDR1 GTSNPN and CDR2 SVGIG (reference sequence). V gave up 2 bases and J gave up 10 bases, with 18 bases separating them. The CDR3 has 14 residues. The CDR3 is CAWSLIMGAEEQFF. The CDR3 coding sequence is TGTGCCTGGAGTCTAATAATGGGGGCAGAAGAGCAGTTCTTC. Full variable domain (missing parts from reference TRBV30 and TRBJ2-1): SQTIHQWPATLVQPVGSPLSLECTVEGTSNPNLYWYRQAAGRGLQLLFYSVGIGQISSEVPQNLSASRPQDRQFILSSKKLLLSDSGFYLCAWSLIMGAEEQFFGPGTRLTVL.

This clone turned up a few times. The V call is TRBV29-1, the J call TRBJ2-3; 10 bases match TRBD2. CDR1 SQVTM and CDR2 ANQGSEA come from the germline V gene. J lost 1 base, V lost 6 bases, and 7 bases had no gene match. The CDR3 extends over 15 amino acids. The chain's CDR3 is CSVSGTSEGTDTQYF. The CDR3 nucleotides read TGCAGCGTGTCCGGGACTAGCGAAGGCACAGATACGCAGTATTTT.